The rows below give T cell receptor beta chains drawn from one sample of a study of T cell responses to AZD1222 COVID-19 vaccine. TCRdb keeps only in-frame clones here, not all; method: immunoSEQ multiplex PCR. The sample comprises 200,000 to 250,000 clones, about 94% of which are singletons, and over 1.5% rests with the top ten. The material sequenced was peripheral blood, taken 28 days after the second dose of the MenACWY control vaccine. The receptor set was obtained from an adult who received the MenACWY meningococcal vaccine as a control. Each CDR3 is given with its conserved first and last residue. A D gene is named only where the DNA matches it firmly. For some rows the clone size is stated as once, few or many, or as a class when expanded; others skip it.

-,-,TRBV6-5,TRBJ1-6,TGTGCCAGCAGTTATGGGGGGGCTTCACCCCTCCACTTT,CASSYGGASPLHF
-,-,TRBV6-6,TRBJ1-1,TGTGCCAGCAGTTACTCAGCGCAGACTGGGGCTGAAGCTTTCTTT,CASSYSAQTGAEAFF
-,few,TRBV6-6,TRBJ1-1,TGTGCCAGCAGTTACTCGAGTACGGGGGGGGGCACTGAAGCTTTCTTT,CASSYSSTGGGTEAFF
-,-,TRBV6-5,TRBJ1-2,TGTGCCAGCAGTTACATCTGGAGCCAGGGCTACACCTTC,CASSYIWSQGYTF
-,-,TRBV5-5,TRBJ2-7,TGTGCCAGCAGCTCCCGTAGCGGTATCGGCTACGAGCAGTACTTC,CASSSRSGIGYEQYF
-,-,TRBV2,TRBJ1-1,TGTGCCAGCAGTGAAGGGGGGCAGGCGCTGACTGAAGCTTTCTTT,CASSEGGQALTEAFF
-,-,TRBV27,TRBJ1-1,TGTGCCAGCAGTTTGTGGGGACTGAACACTGAAGCTTTCTTT,CASSLWGLNTEAFF
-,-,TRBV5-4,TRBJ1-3,TGTGCCAGCAGCTCCCAGCGATCTCTGGAAAACACCATATATTTT,CASSSQRSLENTIYF
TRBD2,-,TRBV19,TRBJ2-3,TGTGCCAGTAGTATCTGGACTAGCTCATTAGATACGCAGTATTTT,CASSIWTSSLDTQYF
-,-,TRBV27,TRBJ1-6,TGTGCCAGCAGTCCCTATGCAGGGTCGAATTCACCCCTCCACTTT,CASSPYAGSNSPLHF